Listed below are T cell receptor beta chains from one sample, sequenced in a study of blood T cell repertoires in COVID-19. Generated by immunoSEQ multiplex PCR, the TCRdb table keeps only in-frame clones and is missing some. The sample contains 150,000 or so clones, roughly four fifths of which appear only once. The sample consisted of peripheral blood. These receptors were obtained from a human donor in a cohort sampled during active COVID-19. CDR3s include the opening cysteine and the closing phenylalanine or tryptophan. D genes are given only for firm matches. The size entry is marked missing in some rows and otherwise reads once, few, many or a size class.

DNA: TGCGCCAGCAGCAAGGGACTAGCGGGAGTCAATGAGCAGTTCTTC
CDR3: CASSKGLAGVNEQFF
size: -
D: TRBD2
J: TRBJ2-1
V: TRBV5-1

DNA: TGTGCCAGCAGTTATGGACGGGAGGGAAACGCAGATACGCAGTATTTT
CDR3: CASSYGREGNADTQYF
size: -
D: TRBD2
J: TRBJ2-3
V: TRBV27

DNA: TGTGCCAGCAGCCATTATCCCGGTCTCTCTGGAAACACCATATATTTT
CDR3: CASSHYPGLSGNTIYF
size: -
D: -
J: TRBJ1-3
V: TRBV14

DNA: TGTGCCAGCAGTGGGGCAAGTCAGGGCCCAACCTACGAGCAGTACTTC
CDR3: CASSGASQGPTYEQYF
size: few
D: -
J: TRBJ2-7
V: TRBV2

DNA: TGTGCCAGCAGTCCTCGTCCAGGGGGCGATCAGCCCCAGCATTTT
CDR3: CASSPRPGGDQPQHF
size: -
D: TRBD1
J: TRBJ1-5
V: TRBV27

DNA: TGTGCCAGCAGTGATCCGGAAGAGGCCAAAACTTCCTATGGCTACACCTTC
CDR3: CASSDPEEAKTSYGYTF
size: -
D: -
J: TRBJ1-2
V: TRBV2

DNA: TGTGCCAGCGAGGGGACAGGGGACACCGGGGAGCTGTTTTTT
CDR3: CASEGTGDTGELFF
size: -
D: TRBD1
J: TRBJ2-2
V: TRBV2

DNA: TGTGCCAGCAGTGATACTAGCGGGGGCACAGATACGCAGTATTTT
CDR3: CASSDTSGGTDTQYF
size: -
D: TRBD2
J: TRBJ2-3
V: TRBV6-1

DNA: TGTGCCAGCAGTACACAGGGGTGGGCCGATGGCTACACCTTC
CDR3: CASSTQGWADGYTF
size: -
D: TRBD1
J: TRBJ1-2
V: TRBV6-5

DNA: TGTGCCAGCAGCTTAGGCAGGGATTGGACAGATACGCAGTATTTT
CDR3: CASSLGRDWTDTQYF
size: once
D: -
J: TRBJ2-3
V: TRBV7-9

DNA: TGTGCCAGCAGCTTAACTCCAGGGGCGAACACTGAAGCTTTCTTT
CDR3: CASSLTPGANTEAFF
size: few
D: -
J: TRBJ1-1
V: TRBV11-2

DNA: TGTGCCAGCAGTCGACTAGCGGGAGCGGATACGCAGTATTTT
CDR3: CASSRLAGADTQYF
size: -
D: TRBD2
J: TRBJ2-3
V: TRBV6-2/TRBV6-3

DNA: TGCAGCGTTGCACAGGGACTAAACACTGAAGCTTTCTTT
CDR3: CSVAQGLNTEAFF
size: -
D: -
J: TRBJ1-1
V: TRBV29-1

DNA: TGTGCCACCGGCATGACACTCTATGGCTACACCTTC
CDR3: CATGMTLYGYTF
size: -
D: -
J: TRBJ1-2
V: TRBV6-5

DNA: TGTGCCAGTAGTATAGGGACTCAGGTGAGGACTGAAGCTTTCTTT
CDR3: CASSIGTQVRTEAFF
size: few
D: -
J: TRBJ1-1
V: TRBV19

DNA: TGTGCCAGCAGTGCCTGGCAGGACACCAACACCGGGGAGCTGTTTTTT
CDR3: CASSAWQDTNTGELFF
size: many
D: -
J: TRBJ2-2
V: TRBV6-1

DNA: TGTGCCAGCAGCAAAGACGGGGGGCAGCCCCAGCATTTT
CDR3: CASSKDGGQPQHF
size: many
D: -
J: TRBJ1-5
V: TRBV7-2

DNA: TGTGCCAGCTCACCAAGCCTGGGGAGGGATACGCAGTATTTT
CDR3: CASSPSLGRDTQYF
size: -
D: -
J: TRBJ2-3
V: TRBV18

DNA: TGCAGCGTTCCGCGGGGGAACCAAGAGACCCAGTACTTC
CDR3: CSVPRGNQETQYF
size: -
D: TRBD2
J: TRBJ2-5
V: TRBV29-1

DNA: TGTGCCAGCGGGAGAGAGGGCGGGATGGGTGAGCAGTTCTTC
CDR3: CASGREGGMGEQFF
size: -
D: -
J: TRBJ2-1
V: TRBV6-5

DNA: TGTGCCAGCAGCCGGAGGGAAGAGACCCAGTACTTC
CDR3: CASSRREETQYF
size: -
D: -
J: TRBJ2-5
V: TRBV6-6

DNA: TGCGCCACCGAGGACAGGACAACCTACGAGCAGTACTTC
CDR3: CATEDRTTYEQYF
size: -
D: TRBD1
J: TRBJ2-7
V: TRBV10-2

DNA: TGTGCCATCAGTGAGGAGACAGGGGAGGGCAATCAGCCCCAGCATTTT
CDR3: CAISEETGEGNQPQHF
size: few
D: TRBD1
J: TRBJ1-5
V: TRBV10-3

DNA: TGTGCCATCAGTGAGGATCCGGGGTACAATGAGCAGTTCTTC
CDR3: CAISEDPGYNEQFF
size: -
D: -
J: TRBJ2-1
V: TRBV10-3

DNA: TGTGCCCGCAGCCTACTAGCGGGGGGGGCCGGGGGTGAGCAGTTCTTC
CDR3: CARSLLAGGAGGEQFF
size: -
D: TRBD2
J: TRBJ2-1
V: TRBV2

DNA: TGTGCCAGCTTGGGCGGGAGGTTTAGAGATACGCAGTATTTT
CDR3: CASLGGRFRDTQYF
size: -
D: TRBD2
J: TRBJ2-3
V: TRBV6-5

DNA: TGTGCCAGCAGCCGATGGCCTGGAAACACCATATATTTT
CDR3: CASSRWPGNTIYF
size: -
D: -
J: TRBJ1-3
V: TRBV7-2

DNA: TGCGCCAGCAGCTTGGGGGGGAACAGGGACCTCCACTTT
CDR3: CASSLGGNRDLHF
size: -
D: -
J: TRBJ1-6
V: TRBV5-1